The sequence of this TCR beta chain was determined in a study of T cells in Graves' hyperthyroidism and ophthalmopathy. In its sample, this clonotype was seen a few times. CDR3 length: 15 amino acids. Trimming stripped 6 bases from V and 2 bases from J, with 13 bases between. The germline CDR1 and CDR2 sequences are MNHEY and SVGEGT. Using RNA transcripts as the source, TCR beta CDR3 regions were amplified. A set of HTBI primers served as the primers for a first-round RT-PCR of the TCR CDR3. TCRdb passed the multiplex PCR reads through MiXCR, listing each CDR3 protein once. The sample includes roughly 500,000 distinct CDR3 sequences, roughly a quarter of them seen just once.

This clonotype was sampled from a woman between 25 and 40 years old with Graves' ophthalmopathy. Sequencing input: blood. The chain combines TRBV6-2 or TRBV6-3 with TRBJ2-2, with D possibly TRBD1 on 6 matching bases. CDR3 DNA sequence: TGTGCCAGCAGATCCAGGGGTTCAAACACCGGGGAGCTGTTTTTT. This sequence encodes CASRSRGSNTGELFF.